This T cell receptor (beta chain) came from a study of T cell responses to AZD1222 COVID-19 vaccine. V dropped 8 bases and J dropped 6 bases, with 11 bases sitting between them. This CDR3 spans 13 amino acids. The germline V gene has CDR1 MGHDK and CDR2 SYGVNS. Sequenced by immunoSEQ multiplex PCR; TCRdb stores in-frame clones only, minus some. The sample lists about 88,000 clones, approximately 90% occurring once. The chain links TRBV25-1 to TRBJ1-6; tentative D call: TRBD1 (5 bases). The specimen comprised peripheral blood, sampled on day 0 of AZD1222 vaccination. The origin of this receptor is an adult in good health. The CDR3 is CASQRDLNSPLHF. CDR3 bases: TGTGCCAGCCAAAGGGACCTTAATTCACCCCTCCACTTT.